What follows are 16 T cell receptor beta chains derived from one specimen sequenced in a study of blood T cells in healthy people across ages. A second about 7 to 12 cycle PCR used barcoded and J-beta primers. A single record per CDR3 protein comes from TCRdb applying MiXCR to the 5' RACE reads. Seen here are 600,000 to 800,000 distinct CDR3 sequences, about 21% observed once, and the top ten hold roughly 3.7%. Sequencing used blood. These receptors originate from an older man in good health.

The CDR3 DNA reads TGTGCCAGTAGTTCGGCTAGCGGATCCTACGAGCAGTACTTC. Translated: CASSSASGSYEQYF. This chain joins TRBV19 and TRBJ2-7, with 7 bases that match TRBD2. Trimming at V came to 5 bases and at J to 1 base, leaving 5 bases not matched to a gene. Germline V gene sequence: CDR1 LNHDA, CDR2 SQIVND (reference sequence). The CDR3 runs 14 residues.

This clonotype was found many times. V and J are TRBV27 and TRBJ2-4; TRBD1 is a possible D gene (6 bases). This CDR3 contains 16 residues. The V end lost 5 bases, the J end lost 6 bases, and 20 bases lay between the germline ends. Germline CDR1 reads MNHEY; CDR2 reads SMNVEV (reference sequence). The CDR3 DNA is TGTGCCAGCAGTCTTAGGACAGACGACATTCCAAACATTCAGTACTTC. It encodes CASSLRTDDIPNIQYF.

The CDR3 DNA reads TGTGCCAGCGCCCGGAGGGCTGAGAACACTGAAGCTTTCTTT. This gives the protein CASARRAENTEAFF. The rearrangement links TRBV27 to TRBJ1-1; D gene ambiguous. The CDR3 totals 14 residues. The germline V gene encodes CDR1 MNHEY and CDR2 SMNVEV (reference sequence). The V and J ends lost 8 bases and 1 base respectively, with 14 bases between them.

CDR3 bases: TGTGCCACCAGCCAGGGGGTGGTGGATTCACCCCTCCACTTT. Its translation is CATSQGVVDSPLHF. This chain joins TRBV15 and TRBJ1-6; 7 nucleotides agree with TRBD1. Germline CDR1 reads LNHNV; CDR2 reads YYDKDF (reference sequence). Germline trimming cut 5 bases from V and 8 bases from J; bases unmatched to any gene: 6. This CDR3 region has 14 residues. The full variable domain, in which reference TRBV15 and TRBJ1-6 provide the parts outside the CDR3, is DAMVIQNPRYQVTQFGKPVTLSCSQTLNHNVMYWYQQKSSQAPKLLFHYYDKDFNNEADTPDNFQSRRPNTSFCFLDIRSPGLGDTAMYLCATSQGVVDSPLHFGNGTRLTVT.

The CDR3 DNA follows: TGCGCCAGCCAACTCGGTAGCGGGGGGCCCCCAGGGCAGTTCTTC. This codes for CASQLGSGGPPGQFF. This chain uses TRBV5-1 with TRBJ2-1; TRBD2 matches 10 bases. From germline, CDR1 is SGHRS and CDR2 YFSETQ. The length of the CDR3 is 15 residues. V trimming: 7 bases; J trimming: 12 bases; junction bases outside the gene matches: 16.

This clonotype has only a few counts. The genes are TRBV20-1 and TRBJ2-3; 13 bases line up with TRBD2. V dropped 0 bases and J dropped 4; count of bases not matched to a gene: 4. Germline V gene data show CDR1 as DFQATT and CDR2 as SNEGSKA (reference sequence). There are 16 residues in the CDR3. CDR3 protein: CSARDHGLAGADTQYF. CDR3 DNA: TGCAGTGCTAGAGATCATGGACTAGCGGGAGCAGATACGCAGTATTTT.

The J gene is TRBJ2-5, the V gene TRBV28; D possibly uses TRBD1 or TRBD2 (6 bases each). Per germline, CDR1 MDHEN and CDR2 SYDVKM. The CDR3 consists of 16 residues. The V end lost 5 bases, the J end lost 5 bases, and 21 bases lay between the germline ends. The CDR3 protein is CASSRRGAGARETQYF. In nucleotides, the CDR3 is TGTGCCAGCAGTAGAAGGGGGGCAGGGGCGCGGGAGACCCAGTACTTC.

The chain has TRBV5-6 and TRBJ2-3; D gene unclear. CDR3 length: 12 amino acids. Germline V gene sequence: CDR1 SGHDT, CDR2 YYEEEE. V gave up 0 bases and J gave up 9 bases, with 8 bases separating them. The CDR3 here is CASSLGVGTQYF. The DNA for the CDR3 is TGTGCCAGCAGCTTGGGCGTGGGGACGCAGTATTTT.

J is TRBJ2-2 and V is TRBV11-1, with D maybe TRBD2 (5 bases). V was trimmed by 6 bases and J by 1 base, leaving 12 bases between them. This CDR3 is 15 amino acids long. Germline V gene sequence: CDR1 SGHAT, CDR2 FQDESV (reference sequence). As DNA, the CDR3 is TGTGCCAGCAGTACCCTACGGGGGAACACCGGGGAGCTGTTTTTT. This sequence encodes CASSTLRGNTGELFF.

This chain links TRBV5-1 with TRBJ2-5; 10 bases map to TRBD2. This CDR3 region has 16 residues. Trimming removed 2 bases from V and 5 bases from J; junction bases left unmatched: 9. Germline V gene sequence: CDR1 SGHRS, CDR2 YFSETQ. CDR3 sequence: CASSFLSSGGGETQYF. In nucleotides, the CDR3 is TGCGCCAGCAGCTTTTTGTCTAGCGGGGGTGGGGAGACCCAGTACTTC.

The rearrangement joins TRBV27 to TRBJ2-7, with a tentative D call TRBD2 (6 bases). The CDR3 is made up of 14 amino acids. The V gene lost 2 bases and the J gene lost 3 bases, with 11 bases spanning the gap. The germline V gene encodes CDR1 MNHEY and CDR2 SMNVEV (reference sequence). CDR3 sequence reads: CASSLRTSRYEQYF. CDR3 nucleotide sequence: TGTGCCAGCAGTTTACGAACTAGCCGCTACGAGCAGTACTTC.

This clonotype was counted between two and nine times. The chain links TRBV25-1 to TRBJ2-5, with TRBD2 matching 7 bases. The CDR3 extends over 17 amino acids. V trimming: 0 bases; J trimming: 1 base; junction bases outside the gene matches: 8. The V gene's germline CDR1 is MGHDK and CDR2 SYGVNS. CDR3 DNA: TGTGCCAGCAGTGAATATTTGGCGGGAGTACCCCAAGAGACCCAGTACTTC. Protein sequence: CASSEYLAGVPQETQYF. Complete variable domain (other parts from reference TRBV25-1 and TRBJ2-5): EADIYQTPRYLVIGTGKKITLECSQTMGHDKMYWYQQDPGMELHLIHYSYGVNSTEKGDLSSESTVSRIRTEHFPLTLESARPSHTSQYLCASSEYLAGVPQETQYFGPGTRLLVL.

The chain uses TRBV6-1 and TRBJ2-7, with TRBD2 matching 10 bases. The V gene end was trimmed by 6 bases and the J gene end by 0 bases; junction bases not matched to a gene: 5. Germline V gives CDR1 MNHNS, CDR2 SASEGT. This CDR3 region has 15 residues. The CDR3 bases are TGTGCCAGCAGCGTGACTAGCGGGTTCTCCTACGAGCAGTACTTC. Translated, it gives CASSVTSGFSYEQYF.

The chain has TRBV6-5 and TRBJ1-1; D is possibly TRBD1 (6 bases). Germline V gene lookup returns CDR1 MNHEY and CDR2 SVGAGI. The CDR3 sequence is 13 residues long. The germline V and J ends were trimmed by 8 bases and 0 bases, with 10 bases remaining between them. The CDR3 is CASAGDLNTEAFF. Written as DNA, the CDR3 is TGTGCCAGCGCAGGGGACCTGAACACTGAAGCTTTCTTT.

V is TRBV25-1 and J is TRBJ1-1; a possible D gene is TRBD1 (5 bases). Germline CDR1 MGHDK, CDR2 SYGVNS. The CDR3 sequence is 14 residues long. The V end lost 7 bases, the J end lost 1 base, and 13 bases lay between the germline ends. The CDR3 is CASTLGGANTEAFF. In DNA, the CDR3 is TGTGCCAGCACCTTAGGTGGGGCGAACACTGAAGCTTTCTTT.

This rearrangement joins TRBV6-5 to TRBJ2-1; 8 bases align to TRBD1. Germline V CDR1 and CDR2: MNHEY, SVGAGI. Trimming took 1 base from V and 6 from J; bases not matched to a gene: 8. The CDR3 extends over 16 amino acids. Here the CDR3 reads CASSYYETGAGNEQFF. The CDR3 DNA reads TGTGCCAGCAGTTACTACGAGACAGGGGCAGGCAATGAGCAGTTCTTC.